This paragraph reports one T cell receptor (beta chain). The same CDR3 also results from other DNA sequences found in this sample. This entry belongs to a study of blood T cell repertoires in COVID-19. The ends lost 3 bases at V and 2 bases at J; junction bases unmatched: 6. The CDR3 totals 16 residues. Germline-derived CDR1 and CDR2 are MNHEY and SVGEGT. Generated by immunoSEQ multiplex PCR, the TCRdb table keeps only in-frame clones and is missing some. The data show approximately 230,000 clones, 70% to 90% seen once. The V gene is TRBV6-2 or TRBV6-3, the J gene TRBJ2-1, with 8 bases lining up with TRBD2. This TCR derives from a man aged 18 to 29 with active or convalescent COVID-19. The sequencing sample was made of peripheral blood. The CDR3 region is CASSYYPGLAYNEQFF. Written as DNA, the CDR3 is TGTGCCAGCAGTTATTATCCGGGACTAGCCTACAATGAGCAGTTCTTC.